This TCR beta chain was captured in a study of shared T cell receptors in the human thymus. CDR3 length: 15 amino acids. Clones were read by immunoSEQ multiplex PCR, and TCRdb kept only the in-frame ones, dropping some. The sample contains 650,000 to 950,000 clones, roughly 88% of which appear only once. These data also featured in a second study, about human thymus T cells. This second study says: Corrective cardiac operations yielded the resected thymus tissue. What appeared biased in thymic and blood repertoires was the usage of V and J genes. Unrelated individuals were reported by related research to share highly overlapping thymic repertoires.

The V call is TRBV21-1, the J call TRBJ1-4; TRBD1, the table's D call, was not compared with the DNA. TRBV21-1 is noted as a pseudogene. The sample taken for sequencing was thymocytes. The receptor comes from a girl younger than two with a congenital heart defect. The CDR3 sequence is CASSSPTGANEKLFF. The CDR3 bases are TGTGCCAGCAGCAGCCCGACAGGGGCTAATGAAAAACTGTTTTTT.